This T cell receptor beta chain derives from a study of T cells in localized non-small cell lung cancer. Study results and limitations: Among the tissues sampled, uninvolved adjacent lung had the highest T cell clonality, above tumor. There was an association of higher blood T cell density with longer overall survival. It remains possible that heterogeneity exists, since only one tumor region was sequenced. Among the top 100 tumor clones, a median about 60 appeared in adjacent lung.

To note about this clone: Its antigen is unidentified.

Unmatched junction bases numbered 6, after V lost 4 bases and J lost 2 bases. Per the germline V gene, CDR1 is SGHRS and CDR2 is YFSETQ. This CDR3 region has 15 residues. Assay: immunoSEQ multiplex PCR; the TCRdb copy retains only in-frame clones and omits some. The sample records tens of thousands of clones, approximately 89% being singletons. V is TRBV5-1 and J is TRBJ2-5; 9 bases map to TRBD2. The TCR comes from a man aged 35-69 years with stage I lung adenocarcinoma. Sequences were derived from peripheral blood, sampled before any cancer treatment. The DNA of the CDR3 is TGCGCCAGCAGCAGTACGACTAGCGGACAAGAGACCCAGTACTTC. This gives the protein CASSSTTSGQETQYF.